The 5 T cell receptor beta chains given below trace back to one sample, sequenced in a study of blood T cell repertoires in COVID-19. Here immunoSEQ multiplex PCR was the method, and the copy in TCRdb shows in-frame clones only, minus some. This sample has roughly 250,000 clones; approximately 80% occur once, and the top ten carry roughly a tenth. Sequencing was carried out using peripheral blood. These receptors originate from a woman aged 80 or older with acute or convalescent COVID-19.

The rearrangement joins TRBV5-6 to TRBJ2-7; D uncertain. Germline V gene sequence: CDR1 SGHDT, CDR2 YYEEEE. The V end was cut by 4 bases, the J end by 0 bases, with 8 bases between. This CDR3 is 13 amino acids long. In DNA form, the CDR3 reads TGTGCCAGCAGCCTCCCGAGCTCCTACGAGCAGTACTTC. Translation: CASSLPSSYEQYF.

This chain links TRBV18 with TRBJ1-5; 8 nucleotides align to TRBD1. CDR3 size: 15 residues. V shed 3 bases, J shed 3 bases, and the junction held 4 bases outside the gene matches. The germline V gene has CDR1 KGHSH and CDR2 LQKENI. This CDR3 reads CASSPGTGPNQPQHF. The DNA of the CDR3 is TGTGCCAGCTCACCGGGGACAGGCCCCAATCAGCCCCAGCATTTT.

The chain carries TRBV2 and TRBJ1-2, with D possibly matching TRBD1 (6 bases). The germline V gene encodes CDR1 SNHLY and CDR2 FYNNEI. The CDR3 is 11 amino acids. V lost 6 bases to trimming and J lost 8 bases, with 10 bases between them. DNA for the CDR3: TGTGCCAGCAGGGCACAGGGAGGCTACACCTTC. Its protein is CASRAQGGYTF.

This clone was found once. The chain employs TRBV5-1 and TRBJ2-7; TRBD1 is a possible D gene (5 bases). The germline CDR1 and CDR2 sequences are SGHRS and YFSETQ. The length of the CDR3 is 15 residues. With 0 bases removed from V and 2 bases from J, the gap between germline ends came to 12 bases. The CDR3 DNA reads as TGCGCCAGCAGCTTGGCCCCAGGGCAGGCCTACGAGCAGTACTTC. This gives the protein CASSLAPGQAYEQYF.

This clone occurred once. This rearrangement joins TRBV5-1 to TRBJ2-2; 10 bases fit TRBD1. The CDR3 has 15 residues. CDR1 and CDR2 from the germline V gene are SGHRS and YFSETQ. V was pared by 4 bases and J by 4 bases, with 4 bases of the junction left unmatched. CDR3 in amino acids: CASSPGQGPTGELFF. CDR3 bases: TGCGCCAGCAGCCCGGGACAGGGGCCCACCGGGGAGCTGTTTTTT.